Presented here are 21 T cell receptor beta chains from one specimen sequenced in a study of cytomegalovirus exposure and HLA in healthy donors. Primers: 60 Vbeta forward and 13 Jbeta reverse. Libraries were prepared by immunoSEQ multiplex PCR; TCRdb keeps only in-frame clonotypes and omits some of them. Of 150,000 or so clones listed, 70% to 80% are singletons. The specimen sequenced was PBMCs. The receptors come from a man under 40 in good health and CMV-seropositive.

The chain joins TRBV28 to TRBJ2-1, with 12 bases matching TRBD2. The CDR3 spans 17 residues. With V trimmed by 5 bases and J by 6 bases, 11 bases remained unmatched. CDR1 and CDR2 (germline): MDHEN, SYDVKM. CDR3 amino acids: CASSPGGTSGRRNEQFF. The CDR3 DNA reads TGTGCCAGCAGTCCGGGGGGAACTAGCGGGAGGCGCAATGAGCAGTTCTTC.

CDR3 bases: TGTGCCAGCAGTGAAATCCCCGCTAGCGGTACCTACGAGCAGTACTTC. Protein product: CASSEIPASGTYEQYF. The J gene is TRBJ2-7, the V gene TRBV6-1; TRBD2 agrees at 7 bases. The CDR3 contains 16 residues. CDR1 and CDR2 from the germline V gene are MNHNS and SASEGT. V lost 2 bases and J lost 2; bases outside the gene matches: 9.

This clone was detected a few times. The chain combines TRBV10-1 with TRBJ2-3; D is unclear. The V gene's germline CDR1 is WNHNN and CDR2 SYGVQD (reference sequence). The CDR3 extends over 16 amino acids. V lost 0 bases and J 3 bases, leaving 13 bases between the germline ends. Here the CDR3 DNA reads TGCGCCAGCAGTGAGTCCGGGTGGAGAAAAACAGATACGCAGTATTTT. Protein sequence: CASSESGWRKTDTQYF.

The chain couples TRBV19 to TRBJ2-3; D remains ambiguous. Germline CDR1 is LNHDA and CDR2 is SQIVND (reference sequence). V gave up 3 bases and J gave up 1 base, with 11 bases separating them. The CDR3 spans 15 residues. CDR3 bases: TGTGCCAGTAGTATGTTTGAGATGGGCACAGATACGCAGTATTTT. The encoded protein is CASSMFEMGTDTQYF.

This clone has a single count. V usage is TRBV18 and J usage is TRBJ1-4, with D uncertain. Germline-derived CDR1 and CDR2 are KGHSH and LQKENI. V was cut by 2 bases and J by 4 bases, with 8 bases left in between. This CDR3 is 14 amino acids long. CDR3: CASSPGQNNEKLFF. Here the CDR3 DNA reads TGTGCCAGCTCACCAGGGCAGAATAATGAAAAACTGTTTTTT. The complete variable domain, with remaining parts taken from reference TRBV18 and TRBJ1-4, reads NAGVMQNPRHLVRRRGQEARLRCSPMKGHSHVYWYRQLPEEGLKFMVYLQKENIIDESGMPKERFSAEFPKEGPSILRIQQVVRGDSAAYFCASSPGQNNEKLFFGSGTQLSVL.

This clone came up once. The chain combines TRBV6-5 with TRBJ2-7; TRBD2 matches 8 bases. The CDR3 is 15 amino acids. The V gene end was trimmed by 5 bases and the J gene end by 0 bases; junction bases not matched to a gene: 6. The germline gives CDR1 MNHEY, CDR2 SVGAGI. CDR3 nucleotide sequence: TGTGCCAGCAGTGTTAGCGGGGCTCTCTCCTACGAGCAGTACTTC. It codes for CASSVSGALSYEQYF.

This rearrangement joins TRBV27 to TRBJ2-3, with no clear D. Trimming shortened V by 2 bases and J by 5 bases, and 14 bases separated the two germline ends. This CDR3 has 15 amino acids. CDR1 is MNHEY, CDR2 SMNVEV, per germline (reference sequence). Here the CDR3 DNA reads TGTGCCAGCAGTTTAGGTAGACTGAATGAAGATACGCAGTATTTT. Its translation is CASSLGRLNEDTQYF.

The chain couples TRBV19 to TRBJ1-2, with 10 bases fitting TRBD1. V dropped 7 bases and J dropped 7; count of bases not matched to a gene: 9. This CDR3 has 14 amino acids. The germline V gene has CDR1 LNHDA and CDR2 SQIVND (reference sequence). The chain's CDR3 is CASTIDRGRGGYTF. In DNA, the CDR3 is TGTGCCAGTACTATCGACAGGGGGCGAGGTGGCTACACCTTC. Using reference TRBV19 and TRBJ1-2 for the parts outside the CDR3, the full variable domain is DGGITQSPKYLFRKEGQNVTLSCEQNLNHDAMYWYRQDPGQGLRLIYYSQIVNDFQKGDIAEGYSVSREKKESFPLTVTSAQKNPTAFYLCASTIDRGRGGYTFGSGTRLTVV.

The chain combines TRBV2 with TRBJ2-6; 8 positions agree with TRBD1. The CDR3 consists of 17 residues. With 7 bases clipped from V and 0 bases from J, the junction kept 8 bases outside the gene matches. In germline, CDR1 is SNHLY, CDR2 FYNNEI. As DNA, the CDR3 is TGTGCCAGCACCCCAGGGGGCAGCAACTCTGGGGCCAACGTCCTGACTTTC. Its translation: CASTPGGSNSGANVLTF. The complete variable domain, with remaining parts taken from reference TRBV2 and TRBJ2-6, reads EPEVTQTPSHQVTQMGQEVILRCVPISNHLYFYWYRQILGQKVEFLVSFYNNEISEKSEIFDDQFSVERPDGSNFTLKIRSTKLEDSAMYFCASTPGGSNSGANVLTFGAGSRLTVL.

The J gene is TRBJ1-2, the V gene TRBV2; weak D call: TRBD1 (5 bases). Germline V CDR1 and CDR2: SNHLY, FYNNEI. V lost 7 bases and J lost 5, with 11 bases in between. The CDR3 spans 12 residues. CDR3 DNA sequence: TGTGCCAGCAATCCAGGGCTATATGGCTACACCTTC. This encodes CASNPGLYGYTF. Variable domain in full (rest from reference TRBV2 and TRBJ1-2): EPEVTQTPSHQVTQMGQEVILRCVPISNHLYFYWYRQILGQKVEFLVSFYNNEISEKSEIFDDQFSVERPDGSNFTLKIRSTKLEDSAMYFCASNPGLYGYTFGSGTRLTVV.

The chain has TRBV27 and TRBJ2-5, with D possibly being TRBD2 (5 bases). Germline assignment: CDR1 MNHEY and CDR2 SMNVEV (reference sequence). The CDR3 has 13 amino acids. The V end lost 6 bases, the J end lost 2 bases, and 10 bases lay between the germline ends. This CDR3 reads CASRRVLQETQYF. CDR3 coding DNA: TGTGCCAGCAGGCGGGTTCTTCAAGAGACCCAGTACTTC.

The chain is built from TRBV27 and TRBJ1-1; possible D gene TRBD1, 5 bases. The CDR3 loop spans 13 amino acids. The germline V gene encodes CDR1 MNHEY and CDR2 SMNVEV (reference sequence). V was clipped by 5 bases and J by 5 bases, with 12 bases between them. The CDR3 reads CASSNRKGTEAFF. In DNA form, the CDR3 reads TGTGCCAGCAGTAACAGGAAGGGGACTGAAGCTTTCTTT.

This chain links TRBV6-5 with TRBJ2-7; 10 bases match TRBD1. V shed 6 bases, J shed 5 bases, and the junction held 10 bases outside the gene matches. CDR1 and CDR2 from the germline V gene are MNHEY and SVGAGI. This CDR3 has 15 amino acids. The CDR3 protein is CASRVGQGNLHEQYF. CDR3 nucleotide sequence: TGTGCCAGCAGGGTGGGACAGGGGAATCTCCACGAGCAGTACTTC.

V is TRBV29-1 and J is TRBJ1-1, with D possibly TRBD1 on 6 matching bases. The V and J ends lost 3 bases and 0 bases respectively, with 17 bases between them. Germline V CDR1 and CDR2: SQVTM, ANQGSEA. The CDR3 contains 16 residues. The CDR3 sequence is CSVDPRAGELNTEAFF. For the CDR3, the DNA is TGCAGCGTTGACCCGAGGGCAGGGGAGTTGAACACTGAAGCTTTCTTT.

The table lists this clone with a few counts. CDR3: CASSVGQSSNTGELFF. CDR3 coding DNA: TGTGCCAGTAGTGTGGGACAGTCCTCGAACACCGGGGAGCTGTTTTTT. The V and J genes are TRBV19 and TRBJ2-2; 7 bases align to TRBD1. The length of the CDR3 is 16 residues. Germline V gives CDR1 LNHDA, CDR2 SQIVND (reference sequence). Trimming took 5 bases from V and 0 from J; bases not matched to a gene: 6.

In this sample, this clone turned up a few times. The junction departs from the called germline gene at one end, perhaps through a read error. Other DNA sequences in the sample encode the same CDR3. The V call is TRBV4-1, the J call TRBJ2-5; TRBD2 aligns across 8 bases. Germline V CDR1 and CDR2: MGHRA, YSYEKL. The CDR3 sequence is 15 residues long. The CDR3 nucleotides are TGTGCCAGCAGCCAAGACCGGGGGGGGCAAGAGACCCAGTACTTC. This codes for CASSQDRGGQETQYF.

The rearrangement links TRBV19 to TRBJ2-7; 8 bases fit TRBD1. CDR1 LNHDA and CDR2 SQIVND come from the germline V gene (reference sequence). The CDR3 is 13 amino acids. J lost 2 bases, V lost 10 bases, and 7 bases had no gene match. The CDR3 region is CATSSGGPYEQYF. CDR3 sequence (DNA): TGTGCCACTTCGTCAGGGGGCCCCTACGAGCAGTACTTC.

The CDR3 region is CAWSVVRGQSGNTIYF. The CDR3 DNA reads as TGTGCCTGGAGTGTGGTCAGGGGCCAATCTGGAAACACCATATATTTT. This chain links TRBV30 with TRBJ1-3, with D tentatively TRBD1 (6 bases). The germline gives CDR1 GTSNPN, CDR2 SVGIG (reference sequence). The CDR3 contains 16 residues. V lost 0 bases and J 1 base, leaving 13 bases between the germline ends.

The V call is TRBV4-2, the J call TRBJ1-2, with D possibly matching TRBD1 (6 bases). V lost 3 bases, J lost 4 bases, and 18 bases lay in between. Per germline, CDR1 LGHNA and CDR2 YNFKEQ. This CDR3 region has 16 residues. CDR3 bases: TGTGCCAGCAGCCAGTCAGAGGGAGGGGGGGGCTATGGCTACACCTTC. This sequence encodes CASSQSEGGGGYGYTF.

This chain's CDR3 is CASSLAGSPNQPQHF. The CDR3 DNA sequence: TGTGCCAGCAGCTTAGCCGGGAGTCCGAATCAGCCCCAGCATTTT. The rearrangement uses TRBV7-8 and TRBJ1-5; D call uncertain. V gave up 0 bases and J gave up 4 bases, with 10 bases separating them. The CDR3 is 15 residues long. Germline V gene sequence: CDR1 SGHVS, CDR2 FQNEAQ.

The chain combines TRBV5-1 with TRBJ1-4; D is perhaps TRBD1 (6 bases). Trimming cost V 1 base and J 7 bases, with 14 bases left between them. Per germline, CDR1 SGHRS and CDR2 YFSETQ. This CDR3 is 15 amino acids long. CDR3 sequence: CASSLSPGVSEKLFF. CDR3 sequence (DNA): TGCGCCAGCAGCTTGTCGCCAGGGGTATCTGAAAAACTGTTTTTT.